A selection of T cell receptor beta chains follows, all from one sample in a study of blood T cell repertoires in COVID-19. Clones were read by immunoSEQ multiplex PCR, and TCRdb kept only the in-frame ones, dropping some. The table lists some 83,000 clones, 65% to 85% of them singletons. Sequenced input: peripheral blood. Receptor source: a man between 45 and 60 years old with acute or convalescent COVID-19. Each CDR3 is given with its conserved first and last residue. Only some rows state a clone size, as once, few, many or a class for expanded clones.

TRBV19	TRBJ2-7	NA	CASGNSGTGGDEQYF
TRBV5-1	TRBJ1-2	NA	CASSNPGQRKTGYTF
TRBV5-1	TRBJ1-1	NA	CASARTAPGNTEAFF
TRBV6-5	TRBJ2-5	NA	CASRPGRNVETQYF
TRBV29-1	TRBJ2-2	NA	CSLDRINTGELFF
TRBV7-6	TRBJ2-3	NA	CASSNRGHQLGTQYF
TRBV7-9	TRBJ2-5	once	CASSRGLAGAWETQYF
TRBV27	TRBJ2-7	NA	CASSPHGTGMGAEQYF
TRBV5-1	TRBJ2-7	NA	CASSLEDSHYEQYF
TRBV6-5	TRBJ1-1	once	CASRLDRNTEAFF
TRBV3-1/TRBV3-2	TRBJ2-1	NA	CASRAGTSGSRVFF
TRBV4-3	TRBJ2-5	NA	CASSLQRGGGGTQYF
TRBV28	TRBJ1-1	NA	CASSGGGPEAFF
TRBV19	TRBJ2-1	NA	CASSIPSGASSYNEQFF
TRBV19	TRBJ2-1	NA	CASSIDRARGNEQFF
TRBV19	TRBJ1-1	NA	CASSIYSRQGAFF
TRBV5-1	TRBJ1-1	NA	CASSLGQSNTEAFF
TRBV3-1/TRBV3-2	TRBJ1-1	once	CASSLMNTEAFF
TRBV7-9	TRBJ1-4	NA	CASSFPPGEKLFF
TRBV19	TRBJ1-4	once	CASSTTGGPEKLFF
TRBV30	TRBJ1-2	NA	CAWSDRVIYGYTF
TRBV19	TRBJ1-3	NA	CASSRSGVSGNTIYF
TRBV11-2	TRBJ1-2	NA	CASSLAGTAYGYTF